These 28 T cell receptor beta chains share one sample of origin, sequenced in a study of response to subunit inactivated influenza vaccine. TCRdb processed the RT-PCR reads anew with MiXCR; each CDR3 protein has one entry. This sample carries 250,000 to 350,000 distinct CDR3 sequences, roughly 22% of them seen once, and the ten largest clones take around a tenth. This specimen was PBMCs from blood, taken about 20 months after vaccination. These receptors were taken from a man aged 50 to 69 who received an inactivated influenza vaccine.

Many counts were recorded for this clonotype. The chain recombines TRBV12-3 or TRBV12-4 with TRBJ1-2, with D perhaps TRBD1 (6 bases). The CDR3 is made up of 14 amino acids. V was pared by 4 bases and J by 2 bases, with 11 bases between. The CDR3: CASSSRGLNYGYTF. Here the CDR3 DNA reads TGTGCCAGCAGTTCCAGGGGTTTAAACTATGGCTACACCTTC.

This clonotype was counted a single time. The chain has TRBV27 and TRBJ2-7, with 8 bases lining up with TRBD1. CDR1 and CDR2 from the germline V gene are MNHEY and SMNVEV (reference sequence). The ends lost 4 bases at V and 0 bases at J; junction bases unmatched: 8. The CDR3 spans 16 residues. CDR3 protein: CASSSRDRHSSYEQYF. The CDR3 bases are TGTGCCAGCAGTTCCCGGGACAGGCACAGCTCCTACGAGCAGTACTTC.

This chain links TRBV29-1 with TRBJ2-7, with 10 bases identical to TRBD2. Germline assignment: CDR1 SQVTM and CDR2 ANQGSEA. This CDR3 spans 14 amino acids. The V gene end was trimmed by 6 bases and the J gene end by 3 bases; junction bases not matched to a gene: 8. The CDR3 coding sequence is TGCAGCGTCTTTCTAGCGGGAGTAAACTACGAGCAGTACTTC. The encoded protein is CSVFLAGVNYEQYF.

This clonotype was seen only a few times. The CDR3 sequence: CATTRGSGEAFF. For the CDR3, the DNA is TGTGCCACCACCCGGGGATCTGGCGAAGCTTTCTTT. The chain is built from TRBV10-3 and TRBJ1-1; D not certain. Per the germline V gene, CDR1 is ENHRY and CDR2 is SYGVKD. The CDR3 runs to 12 residues. V dropped 10 bases and J dropped 8 bases, with 17 bases sitting between them.

This clonotype has just a few counts. This sequence joins TRBV5-5 and TRBJ2-1; 15 nucleotides align to TRBD2. The CDR3 is 15 amino acids. The V segment lost 3 bases and the J segment 9 bases; nucleotides outside the gene matches: 4. CDR1 is SGHKS and CDR2 is YYEKEE in the germline V gene (reference sequence). CDR3 sequence: CASSSGLAGGREQFF. For the CDR3, the DNA is TGTGCCAGCAGCTCTGGACTAGCGGGAGGGCGTGAGCAGTTCTTC. Combining the CDR3 with reference TRBV5-5 and TRBJ2-1 gives the whole variable domain DAGVTQSPTHLIKTRGQQVTLRCSPISGHKSVSWYQQVLGQGPQFIFQYYEKEERGRGNFPDRFSARQFPNYSSELNVNALLLGDSALYLCASSSGLAGGREQFFGPGTRLTVL.

This clonotype has just a few counts. J is TRBJ2-1 and V is TRBV5-1; either TRBD1 or TRBD2 may supply D (5 bases each). This CDR3 contains 15 residues. The ends were cut back, 3 bases at V and 4 bases at J, with 14 bases in the middle. CDR1 is SGHRS, CDR2 YFSETQ, per germline. CDR3 DNA: TGCGCCAGCAGCTCCGGGCGGTGGGGGTACAATGAGCAGTTCTTC. Encoded protein: CASSSGRWGYNEQFF. Complete variable domain (other parts from reference TRBV5-1 and TRBJ2-1): KAGVTQTPRYLIKTRGQQVTLSCSPISGHRSVSWYQQTPGQGLQFLFEYFSETQRNKGNFPGRFSGRQFSNSRSEMNVSTLELGDSALYLCASSSGRWGYNEQFFGPGTRLTVL.

This clonotype was observed a handful of times. The chain employs TRBV12-3 or TRBV12-4 and TRBJ2-5, with a weak D call TRBD1 (5 bases). V was pared by 5 bases and J by 2 bases, with 9 bases between. This CDR3 spans 13 amino acids. CDR3 bases: TGTGCCAGCAGTAAAGGGGTACAAGAGACCCAGTACTTC. This gives the protein CASSKGVQETQYF.

V is TRBV12-3 or TRBV12-4 and J is TRBJ1-5; D may be TRBD1 (5 bases). This CDR3 has 13 amino acids. V was cut by 7 bases and J by 5 bases, with 12 bases left in between. The chain's CDR3 is CASTLGGDQPQHF. The CDR3 DNA reads as TGTGCCAGCACCCTCGGAGGGGATCAGCCCCAGCATTTT.

The chain uses TRBV5-1 and TRBJ2-7; the match to TRBD1 covers 7 bases. V shed 4 bases and J 4 bases; nucleotides not matched to a gene: 14. Germline V gives CDR1 SGHRS, CDR2 YFSETQ. The CDR3 is made up of 16 amino acids. CDR3 nucleotide sequence: TGCGCCAGCAGCAGAGAGACAGGGCGTGGGGTATACGAGCAGTACTTC. Its protein is CASSRETGRGVYEQYF.

The genes are TRBV12-3 or TRBV12-4 and TRBJ2-7; D may be TRBD2 (5 bases). This CDR3 has 15 residues. Trimming removed 4 bases at V and 7 bases at J, with 20 bases between. CDR3 nucleotides: TGTGCCAGCAGTTCGGTCGGAAGAGGAGGTTTGGAGCAGTACTTC. Encoded protein: CASSSVGRGGLEQYF.

There are many counts of this clonotype. The CDR3 coding sequence is TGTGCCAGCAGCCACGAGAGGAACACTGAAGCTTTCTTT. Amino acids: CASSHERNTEAFF. The chain joins TRBV3-1 to TRBJ1-1; D not resolved. CDR1 LGHDT and CDR2 YNNKEL come from the germline V gene (reference sequence). This CDR3 has 13 residues. The V end lost 3 bases, the J end lost 1 base, and 6 bases lay between the germline ends.

V and J are TRBV7-2 and TRBJ1-2, with D possibly TRBD1 on 5 matching bases. Germline V gene data show CDR1 as SGHTA and CDR2 as FQGNSA. Trimming shortened V by 8 bases and J by 3 bases, and 7 bases separated the two germline ends. This CDR3 contains 11 residues. The CDR3 here is CASLGDYGYTF. In DNA form, the CDR3 reads TGTGCCAGCTTGGGGGACTATGGCTACACCTTC.

This clonotype was counted between two and nine times. The chain uses TRBV18 and TRBJ2-7, with D tentatively TRBD1 (6 bases). The ends were cut back, 3 bases at V and 2 bases at J, with 14 bases in the middle. The germline V gene has CDR1 KGHSH and CDR2 LQKENI. The CDR3 covers 15 residues. The CDR3 nucleotides are TGTGCCAGCTCACCTCTTGGACAGACCCCCTACGAGCAGTACTTC. Protein product: CASSPLGQTPYEQYF.

The V gene is TRBV7-2, the J gene TRBJ2-1; 7 bases map to TRBD1. Looked up from germline, CDR1 is SGHTA and CDR2 is FQGNSA. V was pared by 1 base and J by 10 bases, with 10 bases of the junction left unmatched. The CDR3 is 15 amino acids. The DNA of the CDR3 is TGTGCCAGCAGCTTAGGAGACAGGGATCCCCCCGAGCAGTTCTTC. Protein: CASSLGDRDPPEQFF. The variable domain in full, completed from reference TRBV7-2 and TRBJ2-1, reads GAGVSQSPSNKVTEKGKDVELRCDPISGHTALYWYRQSLGQGLEFLIYFQGNSAPDKSGLPSDRFSAERTGGSVSTLTIQRTQQEDSAVYLCASSLGDRDPPEQFFGPGTRLTVL.

The rearrangement uses TRBV12-3 or TRBV12-4 and TRBJ1-5, with 7 bases lining up with TRBD1. The CDR3 extends over 13 amino acids. V gave up 7 bases and J gave up 4 bases; unmatched junction bases: 4. Here the CDR3 DNA reads TGTGCCAGCACCGGGGACAGAAATCAGCCCCAGCATTTT. Amino acids: CASTGDRNQPQHF.

The chain carries TRBV2 and TRBJ1-1; D gene ambiguous. The CDR3 length is 14 residues. Germline V gives CDR1 SNHLY, CDR2 FYNNEI. Trimming took off 2 bases at V and 1 base at J, with 8 bases between the two ends. Here the CDR3 reads CASSEPITNTEAFF. CDR3 DNA sequence: TGTGCCAGCAGTGAACCAATTACGAACACTGAAGCTTTCTTT.

In this sample, this clonotype turned up a few times. V usage is TRBV7-6 and J usage is TRBJ2-1; tentative D call: TRBD1 (6 bases). Germline assignment: CDR1 SGHVS and CDR2 FNYEAQ. The CDR3 contains 16 residues. The V end lost 5 bases, the J end lost 5 bases, and 19 bases lay between the germline ends. In DNA form, the CDR3 reads TGTGCCAGCAGCCATTCCCTCCGGGACACAAACAATGAGCAGTTCTTC. This codes for CASSHSLRDTNNEQFF.

This clonotype was seen a handful of times. The chain has TRBV6-5 and TRBJ1-5; 9 bases match TRBD1. The J segment lost 3 bases and the V segment lost 4 bases, leaving 13 bases of the junction unmatched. CDR1 and CDR2 from the germline V gene are MNHEY and SVGAGI. The CDR3 covers 18 residues. The CDR3 loop reads CASSSTGGAGGANQPQHF. The CDR3 DNA reads TGTGCCAGCAGTTCTACAGGGGGCGCCGGAGGGGCCAATCAGCCCCAGCATTTT.

Only a few counts were recorded for this clonotype. The chain joins TRBV7-8 to TRBJ1-5, with D unresolved. This CDR3 is 14 amino acids long. The germline V and J ends were trimmed by 1 base and 4 bases, with 8 bases remaining between them. Germline-derived CDR1 and CDR2 are SGHVS and FQNEAQ. The CDR3 region has the DNA TGTGCCAGCAGCTTAGAATCAGATAATCAGCCCCAGCATTTT. The encoded protein is CASSLESDNQPQHF.

This clonotype was detected only a few times. CDR3 protein: CASSNSVSNEKLFF. The DNA of the CDR3 is TGTGCCAGCAGCAACAGTGTCAGTAATGAAAAACTGTTTTTT. This rearrangement joins TRBV7-2 to TRBJ1-4; no firm D call. V gave up 5 bases and J gave up 4 bases, with 11 bases separating them. The CDR3 totals 14 residues. Germline CDR1 and CDR2: SGHTA and FQGNSA.

A note on this clonotype: An end of the junction differs from the germline gene, which may be a read error. The genes are TRBV7-9 and TRBJ1-4, with D maybe TRBD1 (5 bases). The germline V gene encodes CDR1 SEHNR and CDR2 FQNEAQ (reference sequence). CDR3 length: 14 residues. The CDR3: CASNLRGLNEKLFF. CDR3 nucleotides: TGTGCCAGCAACTTAAGGGGCCTTAATGAAAAACTGTTTTTT.

In its sample, this clonotype was seen a few times. The rearrangement uses TRBV7-2 and TRBJ2-7; 7 nucleotides agree with TRBD2. CDR3 length equals 14 residues. J was trimmed by 5 bases and V by 2 bases; bases with no gene match: 6. Germline CDR1 SGHTA, CDR2 FQGNSA. CDR3 region: CASSLSFGRHEQYF. CDR3 coding DNA: TGTGCCAGCAGCTTATCATTCGGGAGGCACGAGCAGTACTTC.

This clonotype has more than one count but fewer than ten. The chain's CDR3 is CASSSHAGTGTEAFF. CDR3 nucleotide sequence: TGTGCCAGCAGCTCCCACGCGGGAACGGGAACTGAAGCTTTCTTT. The chain uses TRBV6-1 and TRBJ1-1; D is ambiguous. V shed 6 bases and J shed 5 bases, with 19 bases lying between them. The CDR3 consists of 15 residues. Looked up from germline, CDR1 is MNHNS and CDR2 is SASEGT.

This clonotype occurred many times. The chain recombines TRBV27 with TRBJ2-1; possibly TRBD1 for D (5 bases). Germline V gene data show CDR1 as MNHEY and CDR2 as SMNVEV (reference sequence). The V end lost 6 bases, the J end lost 0 bases, and 12 bases lay between the germline ends. CDR3 length: 15 amino acids. The CDR3 here is CASRPDSVSYNEQFF. CDR3 DNA: TGTGCCAGCAGACCCGACAGCGTCTCCTACAATGAGCAGTTCTTC.

V gene TRBV29-1 combines with J gene TRBJ2-3, with 13 bases matching TRBD2. Germline V gives CDR1 SQVTM, CDR2 ANQGSEA. V trimming: 6 bases; J trimming: 3 bases; junction bases outside the gene matches: 6. The length of the CDR3 is 15 residues. The CDR3 protein is CSVRLAGGPTDTQYF. Written as DNA, the CDR3 is TGCAGCGTGAGACTAGCGGGGGGACCTACAGATACGCAGTATTTT.

The chain uses TRBV12-3 or TRBV12-4 and TRBJ2-2; D uncertain. The CDR3 covers 12 residues. V was clipped by 0 bases and J by 7 bases, with 3 bases between them. CDR3 DNA: TGTGCCAGCAGTTTAGCCCGCGGGGAGCTGTTTTTT. As protein: CASSLARGELFF.

The CDR3, as DNA: TGCAGCGTTGGACAGCGGGAAAAACTGTTTTTT. It translates to CSVGQREKLFF. This chain links TRBV29-1 with TRBJ1-4; weak D call: TRBD1 (5 bases). V was shortened by 4 bases and J by 8 bases, with 8 bases between the two germline ends. Looked up from germline, CDR1 is SQVTM and CDR2 is ANQGSEA. CDR3 length: 11 residues. Full variable domain (outside the CDR3, taken from reference TRBV29-1 and TRBJ1-4): SAVISQKPSRDICQRGTSLTIQCQVDSQVTMMFWYRQQPGQSLTLIATANQGSEATYESGFVIDKFPISRPNLTFSTLTVSNMSPEDSSIYLCSVGQREKLFFGSGTQLSVL.

Here the CDR3 reads CASSYYSEVQETQYF. The CDR3 nucleotides are TGTGCCAGCAGTTACTATTCGGAGGTCCAAGAGACCCAGTACTTC. This sequence joins TRBV6-2 or TRBV6-3 and TRBJ2-5, with a weak D call TRBD2 (5 bases). In germline, CDR1 is MNHEY, CDR2 SVGEGT. Trimming took 1 base from V and 1 from J, leaving 10 bases between them. The CDR3 loop spans 15 amino acids.